Presented here are 28 T cell receptor beta chains from one specimen sequenced in a study of early T cells in non-severe SARS-CoV-2 infection. TCRdb used MiXCR to reprocess the 5' RACE reads, holding one entry per CDR3 protein. Among some 80,000 distinct CDR3 sequences, roughly an eighth were seen once, and the ten largest hold about 7%. Sequenced material: whole blood. The receptors derive from an adult who was a healthcare worker with PCR-confirmed SARS-CoV-2 infection or an uninfected control (not recorded which).

This clonotype came up many times. The chain carries TRBV12-3 or TRBV12-4 and TRBJ2-5, with 11 positions matching TRBD2. The CDR3 has 16 amino acids. V dropped 4 bases and J dropped 2; count of bases not matched to a gene: 6. The CDR3 bases are TGTGCCAGCAGTTGGGGATTAGCGGGAGGGCAAGAGACCCAGTACTTC. Encoded protein: CASSWGLAGGQETQYF.

This clonotype appeared many times. The chain combines TRBV3-1 with TRBJ1-1; D remains unclear. CDR3 length: 14 amino acids. In germline, CDR1 is LGHDT, CDR2 YNNKEL (reference sequence). The V gene lost 3 bases and the J gene lost 1 base, with 9 bases spanning the gap. DNA for the CDR3: TGTGCCAGCAGCCAGAACGGAGGGAACACTGAAGCTTTCTTT. Its protein is CASSQNGGNTEAFF.

V and J are TRBV9 and TRBJ2-7, with 11 nucleotides matching TRBD2. CDR3 size: 14 residues. The germline CDR1 and CDR2 sequences are SGDLS and YYNGEE. Trimming removed 3 bases from V and 4 bases from J; junction bases left unmatched: 3. CDR3 nucleotides: TGTGCCAGCAGCGAGGGGACTAGCGGATACGAGCAGTACTTC. Its protein is CASSEGTSGYEQYF.

V gene TRBV20-1 combines with J gene TRBJ2-7; 12 nucleotides line up with TRBD2. The CDR3 extends over 14 amino acids. V shed 6 bases and J 5 bases; nucleotides not matched to a gene: 8. The germline gives CDR1 DFQATT, CDR2 SNEGSKA (reference sequence). The CDR3 sequence is CSANRLAGDHEQYF. For the CDR3, the DNA is TGCAGTGCCAACCGACTAGCGGGAGACCACGAGCAGTACTTC.

This clonotype has just a few counts. The chain is built from TRBV7-2 and TRBJ2-5, with 14 bases matching TRBD2. Trimming removed 3 bases from V and 7 bases from J; junction bases left unmatched: 1. Germline CDR1 is SGHTA and CDR2 is FQGNSA. CDR3 length: 14 amino acids. CDR3 sequence (DNA): TGTGCCAGCAGCTTCGGGACTAGCGGGAGGACCCAGTACTTC. This encodes CASSFGTSGRTQYF.

This chain uses TRBV3-1 with TRBJ1-1, with a weak D call TRBD1 (6 bases). The CDR3 sequence is 16 residues long. V was shortened by 0 bases and J by 4 bases, with 15 bases between the two germline ends. Germline CDR1 is LGHDT and CDR2 is YNNKEL (reference sequence). CDR3 sequence: CASSQERRGVGTEAFF. As DNA, the CDR3 is TGTGCCAGCAGCCAAGAAAGAAGGGGGGTGGGCACTGAAGCTTTCTTT.

V gene TRBV20-1 combines with J gene TRBJ2-1; D not certain. V shed 6 bases and J shed 8 bases, with 8 bases lying between them. The germline gives CDR1 DFQATT, CDR2 SNEGSKA (reference sequence). CDR3 length equals 10 residues. The CDR3 sequence is CSASRHEQFF. The CDR3, as DNA: TGCAGTGCATCGAGACATGAGCAGTTCTTC.

This clonotype appeared a few times. The chain combines TRBV29-1 with TRBJ1-2; possibly TRBD1 for D (5 bases). CDR3 length: 11 residues. V lost 7 bases to trimming and J lost 14 bases, with 20 bases between them. CDR1 and CDR2 (germline): SQVTM, ANQGSEA. CDR3 amino acids: CSGFGTGVNTF. The CDR3 DNA sequence: TGCAGCGGTTTCGGGACTGGCGTGAATACCTTC.

This chain uses TRBV7-3 with TRBJ2-2; tentatively, D is TRBD2 (5 bases). The CDR3 spans 19 residues. CDR1 is SGHTA and CDR2 is FQGTGA in the germline V gene. V lost 2 bases, J lost 0 bases, and 19 bases lay in between. CDR3 nucleotide sequence: TGTGCCAGCAGCTTATCGTGGGAAAAGCCGGGGACGAACACCGGGGAGCTGTTTTTT. This sequence encodes CASSLSWEKPGTNTGELFF. The whole variable domain, remainder taken from reference TRBV7-3 and TRBJ2-2, is GAGVSQTPSNKVTEKGKYVELRCDPISGHTALYWYRQSLGQGPEFLIYFQGTGAADDSGLPNDRFFAVRPEGSVSTLKIQRTERGDSAVYLCASSLSWEKPGTNTGELFFGEGSRLTVL.

This clonotype was detected only a few times. The chain couples TRBV7-9 to TRBJ2-5; D gene uncertain. CDR1 and CDR2 from the germline V gene are SEHNR and FQNEAQ (reference sequence). CDR3 length equals 12 residues. The V end was cut by 5 bases, the J end by 10 bases, with 14 bases between. The CDR3 here is CASSIVRENQYF. CDR3 in DNA: TGTGCCAGCAGCATTGTTAGGGAAAACCAGTACTTC.

This clonotype was seen a handful of times. The rearrangement uses TRBV7-3 and TRBJ2-3, with 7 positions matching TRBD2. The CDR3 is 16 amino acids. Germline CDR1 SGHTA, CDR2 FQGTGA. Germline trimming cut 5 bases from V and 0 bases from J; bases unmatched to any gene: 8. CDR3 sequence: CASSPRTSASTDTQYF. The CDR3 nucleotides read TGTGCCAGCAGCCCCAGAACTAGCGCTAGCACAGATACGCAGTATTTT.

The rearrangement joins TRBV11-2 to TRBJ2-1; D ambiguous. Germline V CDR1 and CDR2: SGHAT, FQNNGV. V was pared by 3 bases and J by 2 bases, with 11 bases between. This CDR3 is built from 15 residues. CDR3 amino acids: CASSFSPEAYNEQFF. Here the CDR3 DNA reads TGTGCCAGCAGCTTCTCACCCGAGGCCTACAATGAGCAGTTCTTC. The full variable domain, with the rest looked up from reference TRBV11-2 and TRBJ2-1, is EAGVAQSPRYKIIEKRQSVAFWCNPISGHATLYWYQQILGQGPKLLIQFQNNGVVDDSQLPKDRFSAERLKGVDSTLKIQPAKLEDSAVYLCASSFSPEAYNEQFFGPGTRLTVL.

This clonotype has at least ten counts. The V call is TRBV12-3 or TRBV12-4, the J call TRBJ2-2; D call uncertain. The CDR3 runs to 13 residues. V gave up 3 bases and J gave up 2 bases, with 4 bases separating them. The CDR3 sequence: CASSFSNTGELFF. The CDR3 DNA sequence: TGTGCCAGCAGTTTTAGCAACACCGGGGAGCTGTTTTTT.

The chain combines TRBV5-4 with TRBJ1-1, with TRBD1 identical over 11 bases. From germline, CDR1 is SGHNT and CDR2 YYREEE (reference sequence). This CDR3 has 16 residues. J was trimmed by 3 bases and V by 1 base; bases with no gene match: 5. The chain's CDR3 is CASSLPKGQGDTEAFF. As DNA, the CDR3 is TGTGCCAGCAGCTTGCCTAAGGGACAGGGGGACACTGAAGCTTTCTTT.

The gene calls are TRBV18 and TRBJ1-1; TRBD1 aligns across 7 bases. The CDR3 consists of 16 residues. CDR1 and CDR2 from the germline V gene are KGHSH and LQKENI. Trimming took 6 bases from V and 3 from J; bases not matched to a gene: 13. The CDR3 loop reads CASSLRDSRGYTEAFF. CDR3 DNA: TGTGCCAGCTCGCTCAGGGACAGCCGAGGGTACACTGAAGCTTTCTTT.

This chain uses TRBV6-5 with TRBJ2-5, with 11 bases aligning to TRBD2. CDR3 length: 15 residues. The ends lost 6 bases at V and 2 bases at J; junction bases unmatched: 5. Germline-derived CDR1 and CDR2 are MNHEY and SVGAGI. CDR3 nucleotide sequence: TGTGCCAGCAGAGAAACTAGCGGGAGACAAGAGACCCAGTACTTC. Protein product: CASRETSGRQETQYF.

This clonotype was seen ten or more times. The genes are TRBV5-1 and TRBJ2-7; TRBD2 agrees at 9 bases. This CDR3 is 17 amino acids long. V lost 4 bases, J lost 0 bases, and 11 bases stayed unmatched. Germline CDR1 is SGHRS and CDR2 is YFSETQ. The CDR3 protein is CASSLKLTSGFSYEQYF. The CDR3 DNA is TGCGCCAGCAGCCTTAAACTCACTAGCGGGTTCTCCTACGAGCAGTACTTC.

This sequence joins TRBV7-2 and TRBJ2-7, with D uncertain. Germline CDR1 is SGHTA and CDR2 is FQGNSA. This CDR3 comprises 13 residues. V shed 5 bases and J shed 6 bases, with 14 bases lying between them. As DNA, the CDR3 is TGTGCCAGCAGCAAGACTTCCCCGCGCGAGCAGTACTTC. This encodes CASSKTSPREQYF.

This clonotype was recorded a few times. J is TRBJ2-1 and V is TRBV12-3 or TRBV12-4, with D perhaps matching TRBD1 (5 bases). Trimming cost V 2 bases and J 2 bases, with 10 bases left between them. CDR3 length equals 15 residues. CDR3 residues: CASSLRQGTYNEQFF. The CDR3 DNA reads as TGTGCCAGCAGTTTACGGCAGGGCACCTACAATGAGCAGTTCTTC.

This clonotype occurred a few times. The J gene is TRBJ2-1, the V gene TRBV29-1, with 8 bases lining up with TRBD2. J was trimmed by 7 bases and V by 3 bases; bases with no gene match: 5. The CDR3 runs to 13 residues. Germline values: CDR1 SQVTM, CDR2 ANQGSEA. CDR3 protein: CSVEGLVGNEQFF. The CDR3 coding sequence is TGCAGCGTTGAGGGACTAGTCGGGAATGAGCAGTTCTTC.

This sequence joins TRBV19 and TRBJ2-1, with 11 positions matching TRBD2. V trimming: 6 bases; J trimming: 7 bases; junction bases outside the gene matches: 8. In germline, CDR1 is LNHDA, CDR2 SQIVND (reference sequence). This CDR3 has 15 residues. The DNA for the CDR3 is TGTGCCAGTAGCTATACTAGCGGGAGCCTGAATGAGCAGTTCTTC. Translated, it gives CASSYTSGSLNEQFF.

CDR3 region: CASSLDGLAGREQFF. CDR3 in DNA: TGTGCCAGCAGCTTAGACGGTCTAGCGGGAAGGGAGCAGTTCTTC. The genes are TRBV11-3 and TRBJ2-1, with TRBD2 matching over 9 bases. CDR1 SGHNT and CDR2 YENEEA come from the germline V gene. Trimming at V came to 0 bases and at J to 10 bases, leaving 7 bases not matched to a gene. CDR3 length equals 15 residues.

This clonotype was counted many times. The chain couples TRBV29-1 to TRBJ2-5; D uncertain. Trimming left V 6 bases short and J 2 bases short, with 10 bases between. Germline CDR1 is SQVTM and CDR2 is ANQGSEA. The CDR3 extends over 12 amino acids. The CDR3: CSVDDWQETQYF. The DNA of the CDR3 is TGCAGCGTCGATGACTGGCAAGAGACCCAGTACTTC.

In this sample, this clonotype turned up a few times. V gene TRBV4-1 combines with J gene TRBJ2-2, with D possibly TRBD2 on 6 matching bases. The CDR3 has 13 residues. Germline V gene sequence: CDR1 MGHRA, CDR2 YSYEKL. V was pared by 5 bases and J by 6 bases, with 10 bases between. CDR3 DNA: TGCGCCAGCAGCTTGCGACTAGCCGGGGAGCTGTTTTTT. It specifies CASSLRLAGELFF.

Many counts were recorded for this clonotype. Here the CDR3 reads CASSRPGLAGGGYEQYF. The CDR3 DNA reads as TGTGCCAGCAGTCGACCGGGACTAGCGGGAGGAGGCTACGAGCAGTACTTC. The chain joins TRBV7-9 to TRBJ2-7, with 15 bases aligning to TRBD2. Germline lookup yields CDR1 SEHNR and CDR2 FQNEAQ (reference sequence). The ends lost 6 bases at V and 3 bases at J; junction bases unmatched: 9. CDR3 size: 17 residues.

This clonotype was counted ten times or more. CDR3 nucleotide sequence: TGTGCCAGCAGCCAGGGGACAGGGGACGATGAGCAGTTCTTC. Translation gives CASSQGTGDDEQFF. The V call is TRBV7-3, the J call TRBJ2-1; 10 bases are shared with TRBD1. Germline trimming cut 5 bases from V and 8 bases from J; bases unmatched to any gene: 6. Germline V gives CDR1 SGHTA, CDR2 FQGTGA. This CDR3 spans 14 amino acids.

V and J are TRBV10-1 and TRBJ2-2, with 9 bases that match TRBD2. Germline CDR1 is WNHNN and CDR2 is SYGVQD (reference sequence). V lost 2 bases, J lost 7 bases, and 8 bases stayed unmatched. This CDR3 spans 16 amino acids. CDR3 DNA sequence: TGCGCCAGCAGTGAGGTTAGCGGGAGAGGCGGCGGGGAGCTGTTTTTT. Translating gives CASSEVSGRGGGELFF.

This clonotype has only a few counts. The V and J genes are TRBV5-1 and TRBJ2-5; tentatively, D is TRBD2 (5 bases). Germline V gene data show CDR1 as SGHRS and CDR2 as YFSETQ. This CDR3 comprises 15 residues. Trimming took off 0 bases at V and 2 bases at J, with 11 bases between the two ends. Here the CDR3 DNA reads TGCGCCAGCAGCTTGGATCCCGGGGAACAAGAGACCCAGTACTTC. It is translated as CASSLDPGEQETQYF.